These 15 T cell receptor beta chains came from one sample sequenced in a study of cytomegalovirus exposure and HLA in healthy donors (dated by TCRdb to about 2017). The method was the immunoSEQ multiplex PCR assay. The multiplex PCR relied on a mix of 60 forward primers for TCR Vbeta segments and 13 reverse primers for TCR Jbeta segments. TCRdb mirrors the immuneACCESS table, restricted to in-frame sequences. Some clones are absent from its copies; in checked studies, under half trace to an unresolved V gene, and the reason for the others is unknown. In all, the sample holds around 96,000 clones, and about 76% of those were seen once. The ten most abundant clones make up around 9.1% of the sample. Sequencing was carried out using PBMCs. These receptors were collected from a man aged 25-45 years in good health and CMV-seropositive.

The CDR3 spells CASSYGTGGDTQYF. The CDR3 DNA sequence: TGTGCCAGCAGTTACGGGACAGGAGGAGATACGCAGTATTTT. This chain connects TRBV6-5 to TRBJ2-3; 8 positions match TRBD1. Germline lookup yields CDR1 MNHEY and CDR2 SVGAGI. V trimming: 2 bases; J trimming: 5 bases; junction bases outside the gene matches: 3. CDR3 length equals 14 residues.

The chain employs TRBV4-2 and TRBJ2-3; weak D call: TRBD2 (7 bases). The V end was cut by 0 bases, the J end by 4 bases, with 11 bases between. Per germline, CDR1 LGHNA and CDR2 YNFKEQ. This CDR3 is built from 15 residues. Written as DNA, the CDR3 is TGTGCCAGCAGCCAAGAGCAAGGGGGGGCAGATACGCAGTATTTT. As protein: CASSQEQGGADTQYF.

In its sample, this clone was seen a few times. V is TRBV6-1 and J is TRBJ2-2; TRBD2 agrees at 8 bases. CDR3 length: 17 residues. Germline lookup yields CDR1 MNHNS and CDR2 SASEGT. V was clipped by 3 bases and J by 4 bases; unmatched bases: 10. In nucleotides, the CDR3 is TGTGCCAGCAGTGATTTTTTCGGGGGGGTCAGCACCGGGGAGCTGTTTTTT. Protein product: CASSDFFGGVSTGELFF.

The chain joins TRBV10-3 to TRBJ2-7; 9 bases line up with TRBD2. The CDR3 has 15 residues. V dropped 4 bases and J dropped 0; count of bases not matched to a gene: 4. Germline values: CDR1 ENHRY, CDR2 SYGVKD. CDR3 sequence (DNA): TGTGCCATCAGTGTGAGCGGGGGGACCTCCTACGAGCAGTACTTC. Its protein product is CAISVSGGTSYEQYF.

This chain connects TRBV11-2 to TRBJ1-4, with TRBD1 matching 8 bases. CDR1 SGHAT and CDR2 FQNNGV come from the germline V gene. V gave up 5 bases and J gave up 5 bases; unmatched junction bases: 10. The CDR3 loop spans 16 amino acids. CDR3 sequence: CASSHRGAGTNEKLFF. DNA for the CDR3: TGTGCCAGCAGCCACAGGGGGGCAGGGACGAATGAAAAACTGTTTTTT.

The chain is built from TRBV12-5 and TRBJ2-3, with 9 bases lining up with TRBD2. The CDR3 runs 15 residues. Germline trimming cut 3 bases from V and 5 bases from J; bases unmatched to any gene: 6. Per the germline V gene, CDR1 is LGHNT and CDR2 is FRNRAP. CDR3 bases: TGTGCTAGTGGTTTACAGCGGGGGGTGCTAGATACGCAGTATTTT. Translating gives CASGLQRGVLDTQYF.

The chain has TRBV5-1 and TRBJ1-2; D is ambiguous. The CDR3 loop spans 14 amino acids. V was cut by 3 bases and J by 7 bases, with 16 bases left in between. The V gene's germline CDR1 is SGHRS and CDR2 YFSETQ. The CDR3 reads CASSWAPERGGYTF. The CDR3, as DNA: TGCGCCAGCAGCTGGGCCCCGGAACGGGGTGGCTACACCTTC. The whole variable domain, filled in from reference TRBV5-1 and TRBJ1-2, reads KAGVTQTPRYLIKTRGQQVTLSCSPISGHRSVSWYQQTPGQGLQFLFEYFSETQRNKGNFPGRFSGRQFSNSRSEMNVSTLELGDSALYLCASSWAPERGGYTFGSGTRLTVV.

V gene TRBV2 combines with J gene TRBJ2-3, with D possibly being TRBD2 (5 bases). Per the germline V gene, CDR1 is SNHLY and CDR2 is FYNNEI. V was cut by 6 bases and J by 0 bases, with 22 bases left in between. This CDR3 is 18 amino acids long. In DNA, the CDR3 is TGTGCCAGCAGGGTAGGACTCTCCGGTTCGTCTAGCACAGATACGCAGTATTTT. This sequence encodes CASRVGLSGSSSTDTQYF.

The gene calls are TRBV28 and TRBJ2-1; 10 positions match TRBD2. The V and J ends lost 1 base and 7 bases, in that order; junction bases with no gene match: 7. The CDR3 extends over 16 amino acids. Germline CDR1 MDHEN, CDR2 SYDVKM. This CDR3 is CASSLLGSGGTNEQFF. The CDR3 region has the DNA TGTGCCAGCAGTTTATTGGGTAGCGGGGGGACAAATGAGCAGTTCTTC.

The V gene is TRBV7-9, the J gene TRBJ2-5, with TRBD1 matching 7 bases. Trimming cost V 4 bases and J 5 bases; bases outside gene matches: 4. This CDR3 has 13 residues. In germline, CDR1 is SEHNR, CDR2 FQNEAQ (reference sequence). CDR3 bases: TGTGCCAGCAGCTCGACAGGGCGGGAGACCCAGTACTTC. Translating gives CASSSTGRETQYF.

The chain is built from TRBV11-2 and TRBJ2-7; TRBD2 matches 7 bases. From germline, CDR1 is SGHAT and CDR2 FQNNGV. The CDR3 totals 15 residues. Losses at the gene ends were 4 bases for V and 1 base for J; bases not matched to a gene: 7. This CDR3 reads CASSSLVGGSYEQYF. CDR3 coding DNA: TGTGCCAGCAGCTCCTTAGTGGGGGGGTCCTACGAGCAGTACTTC.

This chain connects TRBV9 to TRBJ1-2, with 9 bases identical to TRBD1. V lost 0 bases to trimming and J lost 3 bases; unmatched junction nucleotides: 9. The germline V gene has CDR1 SGDLS and CDR2 YYNGEE. The CDR3 consists of 17 residues. The CDR3 protein is CASSVVWGQGQDYGYTF. DNA for the CDR3: TGTGCCAGCAGCGTAGTTTGGGGACAGGGTCAGGACTATGGCTACACCTTC. Full variable domain (rest looked up from reference TRBV9 and TRBJ1-2): DSGVTQTPKHLITATGQRVTLRCSPRSGDLSVYWYQQSLDQGLQFLIQYYNGEERAKGNILERFSAQQFPDLHSELNLSSLELGDSALYFCASSVVWGQGQDYGYTFGSGTRLTVV.

The chain links TRBV19 to TRBJ1-6, with 7 bases lining up with TRBD1. Germline values: CDR1 LNHDA, CDR2 SQIVND (reference sequence). V was pared by 7 bases and J by 8 bases, with 17 bases of the junction left unmatched. The CDR3 extends over 17 amino acids. The DNA for the CDR3 is TGTGCCAGTAAAACAGGGGTCCCAGGGAGCCTTTATTCACCCCTCCACTTT. This encodes CASKTGVPGSLYSPLHF.

V gene TRBV6-1 combines with J gene TRBJ2-5; TRBD1 might be the D (6 bases). The tail of the sequence fits TRBJ2-7 better, so the J call may be wrong. The germline CDR1 and CDR2 sequences are MNHNS and SASEGT. CDR3 size: 18 residues. The CDR3 DNA follows: TGTGCCAGCAGTGAATCAATGCAGGGGTCGGTTCGGACTTACGAGCAGTACTTC. Translation: CASSESMQGSVRTYEQYF.

This clone was counted between two and nine times. The rearrangement joins TRBV7-9 to TRBJ2-7; tentative D call: TRBD2 (6 bases). CDR1 is SEHNR, CDR2 FQNEAQ, per germline (reference sequence). V was clipped by 1 base and J by 3 bases, with 7 bases between them. This CDR3 is 13 amino acids long. Here the CDR3 reads CASSLVGGYEQYF. As DNA, the CDR3 is TGTGCCAGCAGCTTAGTGGGGGGCTACGAGCAGTACTTC.